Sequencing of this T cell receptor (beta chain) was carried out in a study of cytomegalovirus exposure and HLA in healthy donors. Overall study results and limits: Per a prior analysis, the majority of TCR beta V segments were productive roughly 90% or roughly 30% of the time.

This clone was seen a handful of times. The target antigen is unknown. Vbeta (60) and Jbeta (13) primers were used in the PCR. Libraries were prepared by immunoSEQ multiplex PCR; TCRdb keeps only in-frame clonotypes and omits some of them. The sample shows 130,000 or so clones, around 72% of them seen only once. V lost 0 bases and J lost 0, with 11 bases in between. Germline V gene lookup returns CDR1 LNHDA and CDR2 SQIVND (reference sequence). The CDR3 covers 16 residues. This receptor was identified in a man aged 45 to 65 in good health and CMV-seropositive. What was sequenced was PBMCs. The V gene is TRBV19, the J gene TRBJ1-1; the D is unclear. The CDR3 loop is CASSIDSATVNTEAFF. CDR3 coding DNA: TGTGCCAGTAGTATAGATTCCGCCACGGTGAACACTGAAGCTTTCTTT. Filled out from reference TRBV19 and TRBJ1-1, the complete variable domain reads DGGITQSPKYLFRKEGQNVTLSCEQNLNHDAMYWYRQDPGQGLRLIYYSQIVNDFQKGDIAEGYSVSREKKESFPLTVTSAQKNPTAFYLCASSIDSATVNTEAFFGQGTRLTVV.